The 3 T cell receptor beta chains in this list originate from one sample, sequenced in a study of T cells after posttransplantation cyclophosphamide. TCRdb's table, derived via immunoSEQ multiplex PCR, lists solely in-frame clones and lacks some. The sample lists approximately 29,000 clones; 75% to 90% were seen once. The specimen was PBMCs. The receptors come from a man between 45 and 60 years old.

CDR3 sequence: CASSLGGEQPQHF. For the CDR3, the DNA is TGTGCCAGCAGCTTGGGGGGAGAACAGCCCCAGCATTTT. The rearrangement joins TRBV5-5 to TRBJ1-5; D gene uncertain. This CDR3 comprises 13 residues. Germline CDR1 SGHKS, CDR2 YYEKEE (reference sequence). The V end was cut by 0 bases, the J end by 7 bases, with 8 bases between.

This chain uses TRBV29-1 with TRBJ2-7; D call uncertain. The CDR3 consists of 13 residues. CDR1 and CDR2 (germline): SQVTM, ANQGSEA. The germline V and J ends were trimmed by 3 bases and 4 bases, with 13 bases remaining between them. The CDR3 DNA follows: TGCAGCGTTGAGGGTGACAAGGCGTACGAGCAGTACTTC. It translates to CSVEGDKAYEQYF.

The V call is TRBV28, the J call TRBJ1-4; 8 positions agree with TRBD1. CDR3 length: 14 amino acids. The V segment lost 6 bases and the J segment 6 bases; nucleotides outside the gene matches: 6. Germline loops: CDR1 MDHEN, CDR2 SYDVKM. Here the CDR3 reads CASRRQGPYEKLFF. CDR3 DNA sequence: TGTGCCAGCAGAAGACAGGGGCCCTATGAAAAACTGTTTTTT.